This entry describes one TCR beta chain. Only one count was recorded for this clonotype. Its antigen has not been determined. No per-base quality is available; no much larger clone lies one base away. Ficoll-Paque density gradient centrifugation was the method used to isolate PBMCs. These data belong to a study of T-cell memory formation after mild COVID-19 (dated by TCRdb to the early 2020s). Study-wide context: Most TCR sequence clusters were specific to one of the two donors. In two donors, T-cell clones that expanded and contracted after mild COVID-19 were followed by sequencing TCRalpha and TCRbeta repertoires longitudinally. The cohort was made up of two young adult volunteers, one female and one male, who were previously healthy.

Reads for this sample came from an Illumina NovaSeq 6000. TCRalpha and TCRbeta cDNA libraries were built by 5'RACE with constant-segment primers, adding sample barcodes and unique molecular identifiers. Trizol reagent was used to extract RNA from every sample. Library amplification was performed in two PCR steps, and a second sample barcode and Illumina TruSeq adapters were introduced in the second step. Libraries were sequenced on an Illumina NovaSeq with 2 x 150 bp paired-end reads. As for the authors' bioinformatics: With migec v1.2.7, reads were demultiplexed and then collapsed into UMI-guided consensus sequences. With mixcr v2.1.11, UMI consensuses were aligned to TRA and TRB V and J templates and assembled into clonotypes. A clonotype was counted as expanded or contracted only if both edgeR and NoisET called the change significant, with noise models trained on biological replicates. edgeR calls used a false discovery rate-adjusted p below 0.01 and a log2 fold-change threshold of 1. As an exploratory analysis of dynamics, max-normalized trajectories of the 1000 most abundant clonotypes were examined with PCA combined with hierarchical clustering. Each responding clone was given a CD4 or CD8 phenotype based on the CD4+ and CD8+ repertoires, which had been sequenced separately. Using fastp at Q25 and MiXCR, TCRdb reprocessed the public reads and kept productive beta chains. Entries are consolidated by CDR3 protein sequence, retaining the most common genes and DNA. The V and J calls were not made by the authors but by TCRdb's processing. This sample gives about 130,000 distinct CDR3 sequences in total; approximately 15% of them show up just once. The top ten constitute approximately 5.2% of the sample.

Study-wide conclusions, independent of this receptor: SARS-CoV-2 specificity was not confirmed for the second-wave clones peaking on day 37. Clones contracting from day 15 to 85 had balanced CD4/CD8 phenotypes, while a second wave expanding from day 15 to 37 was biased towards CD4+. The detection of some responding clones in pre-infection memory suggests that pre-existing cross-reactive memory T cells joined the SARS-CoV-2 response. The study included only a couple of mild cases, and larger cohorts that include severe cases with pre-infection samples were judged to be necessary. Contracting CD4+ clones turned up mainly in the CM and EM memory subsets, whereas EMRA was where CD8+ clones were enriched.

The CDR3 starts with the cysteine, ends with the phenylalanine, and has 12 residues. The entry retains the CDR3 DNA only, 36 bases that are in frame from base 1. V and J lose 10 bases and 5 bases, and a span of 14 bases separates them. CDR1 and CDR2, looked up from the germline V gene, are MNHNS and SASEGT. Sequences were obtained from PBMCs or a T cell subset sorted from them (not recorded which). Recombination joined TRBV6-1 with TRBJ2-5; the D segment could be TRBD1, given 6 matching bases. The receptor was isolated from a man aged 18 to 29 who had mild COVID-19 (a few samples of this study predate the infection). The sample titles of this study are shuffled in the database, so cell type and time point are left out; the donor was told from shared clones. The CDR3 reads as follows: CAIQGPSETQYF. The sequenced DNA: TGTGCCATACAGGGACCCTCGGAGACCCAGTACTTC.